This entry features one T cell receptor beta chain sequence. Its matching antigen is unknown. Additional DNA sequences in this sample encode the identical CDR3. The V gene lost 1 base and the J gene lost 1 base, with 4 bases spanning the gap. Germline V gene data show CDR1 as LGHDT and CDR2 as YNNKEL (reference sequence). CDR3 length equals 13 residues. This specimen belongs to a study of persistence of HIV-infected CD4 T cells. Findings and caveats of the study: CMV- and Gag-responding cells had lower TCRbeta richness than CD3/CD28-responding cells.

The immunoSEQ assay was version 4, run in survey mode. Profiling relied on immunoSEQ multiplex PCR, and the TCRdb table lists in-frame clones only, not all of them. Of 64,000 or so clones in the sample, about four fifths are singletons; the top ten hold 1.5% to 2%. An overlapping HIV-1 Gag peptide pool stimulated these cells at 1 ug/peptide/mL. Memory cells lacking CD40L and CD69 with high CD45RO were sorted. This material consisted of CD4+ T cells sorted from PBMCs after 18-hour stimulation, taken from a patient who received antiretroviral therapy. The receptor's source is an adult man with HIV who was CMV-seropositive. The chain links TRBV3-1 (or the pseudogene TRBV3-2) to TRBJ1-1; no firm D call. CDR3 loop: CASSQGGNTEAFF. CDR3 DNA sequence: TGTGCCAGCAGCCAAGGAGGGAACACTGAAGCTTTCTTT.